This record looks at one TCR beta chain sequence and its context. Its antigen specificity is not known. Base quality data are lacking; no much larger clone is found one base away. CDR1 and CDR2 are drawn from the germline V gene (reference sequence): SGHAT, FQDESV. Trimming accounts for 5 bases at V and 5 bases at J, while the number of junction bases matched to no gene is 16. From cysteine to phenylalanine, the CDR3 is 19 amino acids long. Of the read, only the CDR3 DNA is kept; its 57 bases are in frame from base 1. The library was generated by the immunoSEQ multiplex PCR assay. For the multiplex PCR, a mixture combining 60 forward primers for TCR Vbeta segments and 13 reverse primers for TCR Jbeta segments was used. The CDR3 region of rearranged TCR beta genes was amplified from genomic DNA with a multiplex PCR assay. Amplified TCR beta libraries were sequenced as 87-base-pair reads on the Illumina HiSeq System. Under the source paper's analysis protocol: In a later analysis, tens of millions of unique TCR beta chains were counted across the 690 or so repertoires, and roughly 11 million of these chains were shared by at least two donors. Raw reads were error-corrected and collapsed into unique sequences by a nearest-neighbor algorithm in which closely related sequences were merged to remove PCR and sequencing errors. To assign V, D and J gene segments, CDR3 sequences were aligned to IMGT reference sequences. Each retained sequence needed at least a six-nucleotide match to both a V gene segment and a J gene segment. A rearrangement counted as productive if the CDR3 had no stop codons and remained in frame with V and J, and every other rearrangement counted as non-productive. CDR3 was defined by IMGT convention, running from the second conserved V-encoded cysteine to the conserved J-encoded phenylalanine. The earlier analysis of about 560 of the donors excluded any sequence lacking an unambiguous match to a single V gene segment. An earlier analysis of 587 of the donors classified V segments as functional when productive rearrangements were above 56.7% and as segregating when the standard deviation between donors was above 5%. A statistical classification framework was built to diagnose cytomegalovirus status from the catalog of TCR beta chain sequences. A later analysis assigned V and J genes by comparing TCR nucleotide sequences with IMGT/GENE-DB human TR gene sequences. In a later analysis, CDR3 sequences and most-parsimonious VDJ recombination scenarios were assigned using the TCRdist pipeline. A later analysis defined each TCR beta chain by its CDR3 amino acid sequence plus V-gene family, and excluded reads lacking a unique V-gene family. In a later analysis, 500 to 700 highly shared, low-generation-probability nucleotide sequences were removed to address suspected cross-contamination and a sequencing artifact. In a later analysis, a clonal expansion index for each public chain was calculated from normalized within-repertoire ranks of inferred template counts. In a later analysis, generation probabilities were computed using a VDJ recombination model fitted to out-of-frame rearrangements, and the results were checked against IGoR. A later analysis scored TCR-TCR, TCR-HLA and TCR-CMV co-occurrence with hypergeometric tests, applying a repertoire-size bias correction to TCR pairs. In a later analysis, false discovery rates were estimated by permuting HLA or CMV assignments 20 times. In a later analysis, co-occurring TCRs were grouped using DBSCAN, with TCRdist sequence similarity added in when clustering inside HLA-allele-positive subsets. Repertoires with fewer than 30,000 or more than 120,000 public chains were left out of co-occurrence clustering, as were several repertoires with anomalous nucleotide sharing. In its TCRdb copy, this immuneACCESS table keeps in-frame sequences only and misses some clones. Where compared with another copy, unresolved V genes explain less than half of these, and the others have no known cause. V and J calls and clone size are as listed in that table; D and trimming were resolved from the DNA. The sample table lists over 100,000 clones, around 81% of them with a count of one. The biggest ten clones account for more than 2% of the sample.

This sample was included in a study of cytomegalovirus exposure and HLA in healthy donors (dated 2017 in TCRdb). Some background on the complete study: In an earlier analysis of several hundred of the donors, 250 to 350 Gb of sequence data and 95 million to 130 million unique TCR beta sequences from about 179 million T cells were reported. About 280 gigabases of sequencing data and approximately 93 million unique TCR sequences were included in an early release covering 500 to 750 HLA-typed donors. Of the roughly 400 genotyped donors, approximately 81% were placed in the genetic ancestry cluster associated with self-reported Caucasian donors. The study aimed to test whether signatures of past pathogen exposure could be identified by cataloging public T cell receptors. The study profiled the T cell repertoires of 550 to 700 subjects by immunosequencing and related them to cytomegalovirus serostatus. Besides the first cohort of 500 to 700 subjects, a separate validation cohort made up of 120 or so different subjects was used. The study combined high-throughput TCR immunosequencing, statistical association of individual TCRs with disease status, and machine learning to predict cytomegalovirus infection status. A later analysis re-analyzed previously published TCR beta repertoires from roughly 600 donors and added high-resolution HLA genotyping to study TCR occurrence patterns. Rather than using new phenotypic data, the later analysis identified candidate immune exposures from TCR beta sequences and from how often those sequences occurred across donors. An earlier analysis of about 600 of the donors used high-throughput TCR beta sequencing to judge whether each TCR beta V gene segment behaved as functional or pseudogenic. Donor age, sex, ethnicity and CMV serostatus were compiled together with the repertoire data. In a later genetic analysis, genome-wide SNP genotypes for about 60% of the 666 donors were used, and that subset was treated as a discovery cohort. Every discovery cohort repertoire had been produced on one sequencing platform. HLA typing included class I and class II loci at four-digit resolution. The number of donors typed differed by locus, with about 629-630 for A, B, C, DRB1 and DQB1, approximately 500 for DQA1, approximately 570 for DPA1, and some 440 for DPB1. Roughly five DR-DQ haplotypes were handled as single units for association and clustering, since linkage in the cohort was strong. Across 300 to 400 genotyped donors of the cohort, an average of approximately 240,000 unique TCR beta nucleotide sequences per donor were sequenced, and approximately 19% of those sequences were non-productive. The study at large found these results: Because the 87-base-pair reads could not distinguish some IMGT-functional V segments, including TRBV6-2 and TRBV6-3, those segments were excluded. In a later analysis, HLA-associated TCR beta chains were found to be more clonally expanded and to have lower generation probabilities than equally common non-associated chains. Assigning TCR associations to individual alleles was difficult when HLA alleles, especially DR and DQ, strongly co-occurred. At a false discovery rate of 0.05, a later analysis linked 16,951 TCR beta sequences to specific HLA alleles. The classifier was reported to diagnose cytomegalovirus status with high specificity and sensitivity in both the original and validation cohorts. In a later analysis, most CMV-associated TCR beta chains were found to appear HLA-restricted, with HLA associations seemingly driven largely by CMV exposure. The sequencing pipeline was judged likely to have produced a cluster of highly shared sequence variants as a technical artifact. Sequencing depth was assumed to be roughly uniform across donors in the presence/absence analyses, though that assumption may not hold. Across donors, most TCR sequences were observed very rarely, whereas some public TCRs were present in many individuals. The only immune exposure information available for the cohort was CMV serostatus. Because counts were too low, about 18 rarely observed V segments, including chromosome 9 orphons, were excluded from the earlier analysis of around 640 of the donors. Three of the identified cytomegalovirus-associated TCR beta chains were confirmed in vitro to be specific for cytomegalovirus antigens. According to the authors, the approach could potentially be generalized to other disease states and immunological phenotypes. A total of 150 to 200 TCR beta chains were listed by the study as associated with cytomegalovirus. According to a later genetic analysis, donors in an Asian-associated ancestry cluster had fewer N-insertions in productive TCRs than the approximately 610-donor mean. According to a later analysis, parvovirus B19, influenza, CMV and Epstein-Barr virus appeared linked to several top co-occurrence clusters. A further reported finding was that TCR beta sequences accurately predicted the HLA-A and HLA-B alleles for most subjects in the first cohort. Only TCR beta chains were sequenced in this cohort, and the absence of alpha or paired-chain data limited detectable features. In a later analysis, TCR association rates were found to vary across HLA loci, with the most associated TCRs seen for DRB1 alleles and the fewest for HLA-C alleles. V-gene and J-gene trimming of TCR beta chains was associated with a missense DCLRE1C variant in a later genetic analysis, and the association was replicated in an independent cohort. Because HLA typing was unavailable for some donors at each locus, only the typed subset was used in association tests. An earlier analysis of around 600 of the donors showed that most TCR beta V segments appeared in productive rearrangements either about 87% or about 30% of the time, which broadly matched IMGT annotations. Linkage disequilibrium might explain the correlated functional status among segregating V segments, but an unknown experimental factor could not be excluded.

The cohort consisted of some 670 healthy bone marrow donors. Cohort members were all nominally healthy when sampled, although unrecorded immune exposures were likely present. The donor was CMV seronegative and was included in the group of 352 seronegative cohort members. A peripheral blood sample was collected from each donor, and TCR beta sequencing was performed on peripheral blood mononuclear cells. Genomic DNA extraction from the blood cell samples was performed with the Qiagen DNeasy Blood Extraction Kit. The rearrangement joined TRBV11-1 to TRBJ2-5; the central 14 bases match TRBD2. The specimen was PBMCs. The clonotype was recovered from a woman aged 25 to 39 in good health and CMV-seronegative. The CDR3 is CASSAPARGTSGSYETQYF. The DNA sequence is given as TGTGCCAGCAGCGCGCCGGCCCGCGGGACTAGCGGGAGCTATGAGACCCAGTACTTC.